A selection of T cell receptor beta chains follows, all from one sample in a study of shared clonotypes between healthy human individuals. TCRdb's copy holds only in-frame clones and misses some; the assay was immunoSEQ multiplex PCR. The data show millions of clones, roughly 94% seen once. Sequenced sample: naive CD4+ T cells sorted from blood. Every receptor here comes from a man aged 18 to 29 in good health. Each CDR3 is given with its conserved first and last residue. The order of the fields is CDR3 protein, CDR3 DNA, D gene, V gene, J gene, clone size. A D gene is named only where the DNA matches it firmly. Clone size is given for some rows only: seen once, a few or many times, or a class if the clone is expanded.

CASSYRQGYTEAFF	TGTGCCAGCAGTTACCGACAAGGATACACTGAAGCTTTCTTT	NA	TRBV6-6	TRBJ1-1	NA
CASSQEPGYLTDTQYF	TGTGCCAGCAGCCAAGAGCCGGGGTACCTCACAGATACGCAGTATTTT	NA	TRBV4-2	TRBJ2-3	NA
CAISESEIANTEAFF	TGTGCCATCAGTGAGTCGGAGATCGCTAACACTGAAGCTTTCTTT	NA	TRBV10-3	TRBJ1-1	NA
CASRPVPRETQYF	TGTGCCAGCAGGCCCGTACCCAGGGAGACCCAGTACTTC	NA	TRBV25-1	TRBJ2-5	few
CAISESLGGRETQYF	TGTGCCATCAGTGAGTCTTTAGGGGGCCGGGAGACCCAGTACTTC	TRBD1	TRBV10-3	TRBJ2-5	NA
CASSHGTEEIKLFF	TGTGCCAGCAGCCATGGGACAGAGGAGATAAAGCTGTTTTTT	TRBD1	TRBV7-9	TRBJ2-2	NA
CASSTHGQGGDTQYF	TGTGCCAGTAGTACCCACGGACAGGGAGGAGATACGCAGTATTTT	TRBD1	TRBV19	TRBJ2-3	NA
CASSVIQGGHGYTF	TGCGCCAGCAGCGTTATACAGGGAGGGCATGGCTACACCTTC	NA	TRBV5-1	TRBJ1-2	NA
CASSQEEGLGYTF	TGCGCCAGCAGCCAAGAAGAGGGCCTCGGCTACACCTTC	NA	TRBV4-1	TRBJ1-2	few
CASSLATVGPRNTGELFF	TGTGCCAGCAGCTTAGCGACAGTTGGACCGAGGAACACCGGGGAGCTGTTTTTT	NA	TRBV7-9	TRBJ2-2	NA
CAISELAGTSTDTQYF	TGTGCCATCAGTGAACTAGCGGGGACTAGCACAGATACGCAGTATTTT	TRBD2	TRBV10-3	TRBJ2-3	NA
CAWQPGQNYGYTF	TGTGCCTGGCAGCCGGGACAGAACTATGGCTACACCTTC	TRBD1	TRBV30	TRBJ1-2	NA
CASSPGLAGGLLKTQYF	TGTGCCAGCAGCCCCGGACTAGCGGGGGGGCTATTGAAGACCCAGTACTTC	TRBD2	TRBV7-9	TRBJ2-5	NA
CSARRVGGYTF	TGCAGTGCTAGACGGGTGGGTGGCTACACCTTC	NA	TRBV20-1	TRBJ1-2	NA
CASSRPIGGQSSYEQYF	TGTGCCAGCAGCCGCCCAATTGGGGGACAGAGCTCCTACGAGCAGTACTTC	TRBD1	TRBV7-9	TRBJ2-7	NA
CASSYPSPTGKGTIYF	TGTGCCAGCAGTTACCCTTCCCCGACAGGGAAGGGGACCATATATTTT	TRBD1	TRBV6-6	TRBJ1-3	NA
CASSSYRGTNTAEQYF	TGTGCCAGCAGCTCCTACCGGGGGACGAACACGGCCGAGCAGTACTTC	NA	TRBV5-6	TRBJ2-7	once
CASSKTGNYGYTF	TGTGCCAGCAGTAAGACAGGAAACTATGGCTACACCTTC	NA	TRBV6-5	TRBJ1-2	NA
CASSFTGPSSYEQYF	TGCGCCAGCAGCTTCACAGGGCCGAGCTCCTACGAGCAGTACTTC	NA	TRBV5-1	TRBJ2-7	few
CASRHRDNSPLHF	TGTGCCAGCAGACACAGGGACAATTCACCCCTCCACTTT	NA	TRBV6-5	TRBJ1-6	NA
CASSPRGLTDTQYF	TGTGCCAGCAGCCCGCGGGGGCTCACAGATACGCAGTATTTT	NA	TRBV27	TRBJ2-3	NA
CASSQGAQTAEAFF	TGCGCCAGCAGCCAGGGGGCCCAAACAGCTGAAGCTTTCTTT	TRBD1	TRBV5-1	TRBJ1-1	NA
CASTEGGASTDTQYF	TGTGCCAGCACCGAAGGGGGGGCTAGCACAGATACGCAGTATTTT	NA	TRBV28	TRBJ2-3	NA
CASSRGFYGYTF	TGTGCCAGTAGTAGGGGCTTCTATGGCTACACCTTC	NA	TRBV19	TRBJ1-2	NA
CASRATGGASGYTF	TGTGCCAGCAGGGCGACAGGGGGCGCGTCCGGCTACACCTTC	TRBD1	TRBV6-5	TRBJ1-2	NA